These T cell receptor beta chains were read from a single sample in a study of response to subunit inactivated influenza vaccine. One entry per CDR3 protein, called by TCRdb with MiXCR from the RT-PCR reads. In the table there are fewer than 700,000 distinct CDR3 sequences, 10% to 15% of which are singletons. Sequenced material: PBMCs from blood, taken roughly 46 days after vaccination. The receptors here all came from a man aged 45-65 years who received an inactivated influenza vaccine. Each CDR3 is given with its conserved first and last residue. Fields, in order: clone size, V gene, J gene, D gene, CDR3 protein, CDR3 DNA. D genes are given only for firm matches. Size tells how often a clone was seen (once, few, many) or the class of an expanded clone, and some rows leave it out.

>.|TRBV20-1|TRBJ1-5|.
CSARGGFWIGNQPQHF
TGCAGTGCTAGAGGCGGGTTTTGGATTGGCAATCAGCCCCAGCATTTT
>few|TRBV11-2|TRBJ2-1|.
CASSLAQGTYNEQFF
TGTGCCAGCAGCTTAGCCCAGGGGACTTACAATGAGCAGTTCTTC
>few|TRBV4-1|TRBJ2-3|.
CASSQAGPIQYF
TGCGCCAGCAGCCAAGCGGGACCGATACAGTATTTT
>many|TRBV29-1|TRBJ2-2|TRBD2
CSVAGTTHTGELFF
TGCAGCGTTGCCGGGACTACTCACACCGGGGAGCTGTTTTTT
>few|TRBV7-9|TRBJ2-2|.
CASRQTGVFANTGELFF
TGTGCCAGCAGGCAGACAGGCGTGTTCGCGAACACCGGGGAGCTGTTTTTT
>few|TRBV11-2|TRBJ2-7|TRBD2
CASSPGGISYEQYF
TGTGCCAGCAGCCCGGGGGGAATTAGCTACGAGCAGTACTTC
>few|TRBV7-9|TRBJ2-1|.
CASSLSMIVEQFF
TGTGCCAGCAGCCTTTCAATGATTGTTGAGCAGTTCTTC
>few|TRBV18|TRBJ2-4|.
CASSPVTGGNIQYF
TGTGCCAGCTCACCTGTCACCGGGGGAAACATTCAGTACTTC
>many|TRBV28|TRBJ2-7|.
CASSSYQGSYEQYF
TGTGCCAGCAGTTCCTACCAGGGCTCCTACGAGCAGTACTTC
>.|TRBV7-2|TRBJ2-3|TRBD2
CASKAGGPQWSDTQYF
TGTGCCAGCAAAGCGGGAGGGCCCCAATGGTCAGATACGCAGTATTTT
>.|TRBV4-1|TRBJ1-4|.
CASSQVGGLDEKLFF
TGCGCCAGCAGCCAAGTTGGGGGGCTTGATGAAAAACTGTTTTTT
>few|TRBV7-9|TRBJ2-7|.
CASSLAKDSIDEQYF
TGTGCCAGCAGCTTAGCGAAGGACAGTATCGACGAGCAGTACTTC
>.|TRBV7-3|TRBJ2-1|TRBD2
CASSLTRASGRVSYNEQFF
TGTGCCAGCAGCTTAACCCGGGCTAGCGGGAGGGTGTCCTACAATGAGCAGTTCTTC
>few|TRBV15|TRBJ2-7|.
CATSRRRGDEQYF
TGTGCCACCAGCAGGAGAAGGGGGGACGAGCAGTACTTC
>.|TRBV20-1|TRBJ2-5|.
CSARAPDRETQYF
TGCAGTGCTAGAGCCCCGGACCGAGAGACCCAGTACTTC
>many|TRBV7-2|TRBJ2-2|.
CASSLGGSTGELFF
TGTGCCAGCAGCTTAGGCGGCAGTACCGGGGAGCTGTTTTTT
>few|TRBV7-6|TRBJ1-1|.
CASSLARQPNTEAFF
TGTGCCAGCAGCTTAGCTAGGCAGCCGAACACTGAAGCTTTCTTT
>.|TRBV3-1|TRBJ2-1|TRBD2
CASSQDEGSGSYLDEQFF
TGTGCCAGCAGCCAAGATGAGGGTAGCGGGAGTTATCTCGATGAGCAGTTCTTC
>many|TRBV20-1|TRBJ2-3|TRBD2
CSARELAADTDTQYF
TGCAGTGCTAGAGAACTAGCGGCAGACACAGATACGCAGTATTTT
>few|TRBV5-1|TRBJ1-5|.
CASSLVVGDPLYSNQPQHF
TGCGCCAGCAGCTTGGTTGTAGGGGACCCCCTCTATAGCAATCAGCCCCAGCATTTT
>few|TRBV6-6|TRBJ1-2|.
CASSYSQGNGYTF
TGTGCCAGCAGTTACTCCCAGGGCAATGGCTACACCTTC
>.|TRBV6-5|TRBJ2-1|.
CASSYPEQFF
TGTGCCAGCAGTTACCCGGAGCAGTTCTTC
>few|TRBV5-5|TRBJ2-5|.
CASSFQGWETQYF
TGTGCCAGCAGCTTCCAGGGTTGGGAGACCCAGTACTTC
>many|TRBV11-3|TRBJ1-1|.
CASSLSGTEAFF
TGTGCCAGCAGCTTAAGTGGAACTGAAGCTTTCTTT
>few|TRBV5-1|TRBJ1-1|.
CASSLAGHHTEAFF
TGCGCCAGCAGCTTGGCGGGACACCACACTGAAGCTTTCTTT
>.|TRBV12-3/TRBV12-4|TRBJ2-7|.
CASSFYGTGTYEQYF
TGTGCCAGCAGTTTCTACGGGACGGGGACTTACGAGCAGTACTTC